The sample holds many counts of the clone carrying this T cell receptor (beta chain). This sample is part of a study of T cells after yellow fever vaccination. 5'RACE template switching generated TCR cDNA, adding a universal primer site and UMIs. Using its own MiXCR run on the 5' RACE reads, TCRdb lists one record per CDR3 protein. The table has about 350,000 distinct CDR3 sequences, about 8.3% seen once. The receptor comes from a young man who received the YFV17D yellow fever vaccine. The sequencing used PBMCs, collected more than 35 days after the first yellow fever vaccination.

CDR3 in amino acids: CASSLVYGAGELFF. In DNA form, the CDR3 reads TGCGCCAGCAGCTTGGTGTATGGGGCCGGGGAGCTGTTTTTT. The V gene is TRBV5-1, the J gene TRBJ2-2; no reliable D call. V gave up 0 bases and J gave up 6 bases, with 9 bases separating them. CDR3 length: 14 residues. From germline, CDR1 is SGHRS and CDR2 YFSETQ. The whole variable domain, filled in from reference TRBV5-1 and TRBJ2-2, reads KAGVTQTPRYLIKTRGQQVTLSCSPISGHRSVSWYQQTPGQGLQFLFEYFSETQRNKGNFPGRFSGRQFSNSRSEMNVSTLELGDSALYLCASSLVYGAGELFFGEGSRLTVL.